Only a few counts were recorded for the clone carrying this T cell receptor beta chain. This sample was included in a study of blood T cell repertoires in COVID-19. Study overall: PBMCs, B-cell-depleted T cells, or T cells were the source of the cDNA or gDNA that made up the material.

In the authors' methods: Reference gene primers were amplified, and this amplification served to estimate nucleated cell counts. TCRdb's copy holds only in-frame clones and misses some; the assay was immunoSEQ multiplex PCR. V and J calls and clone size are copied from that table; D and trimming were computed from the DNA. There are around 110,000 clones in the sample; 76% occur only once, and 6% to 6.5% lies in the top ten. Seattle-derived patients entered the study during active infection and were followed longitudinally. The receptor comes from a man at least 80 years old with COVID-19, enrolled during active disease. Sample: peripheral blood.

CDR3 nucleotide sequence: TGTGCCAGCAGTGCTGAGCGGACCTACAATGAGCAGTTCTTC. Its protein is CASSAERTYNEQFF. V and J are TRBV2 and TRBJ2-1, with D maybe TRBD2 (5 bases). Trimming took off 4 bases at V and 2 bases at J, with 9 bases between the two ends. This CDR3 has 14 amino acids. From germline, CDR1 is SNHLY and CDR2 FYNNEI.